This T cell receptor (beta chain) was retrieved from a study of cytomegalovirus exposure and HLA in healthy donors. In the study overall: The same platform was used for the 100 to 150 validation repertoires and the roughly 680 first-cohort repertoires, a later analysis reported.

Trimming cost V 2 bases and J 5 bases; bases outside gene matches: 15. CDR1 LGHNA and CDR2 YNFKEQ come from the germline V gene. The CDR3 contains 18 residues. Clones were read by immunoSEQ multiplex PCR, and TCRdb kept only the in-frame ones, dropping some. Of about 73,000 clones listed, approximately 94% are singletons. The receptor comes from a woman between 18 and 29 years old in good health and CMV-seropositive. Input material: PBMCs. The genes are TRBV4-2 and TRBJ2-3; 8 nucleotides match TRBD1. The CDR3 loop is CASSQSKVSDRVGDTQYF. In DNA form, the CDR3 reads TGTGCCAGCAGCCAATCGAAGGTTTCGGACAGGGTGGGAGATACGCAGTATTTT.